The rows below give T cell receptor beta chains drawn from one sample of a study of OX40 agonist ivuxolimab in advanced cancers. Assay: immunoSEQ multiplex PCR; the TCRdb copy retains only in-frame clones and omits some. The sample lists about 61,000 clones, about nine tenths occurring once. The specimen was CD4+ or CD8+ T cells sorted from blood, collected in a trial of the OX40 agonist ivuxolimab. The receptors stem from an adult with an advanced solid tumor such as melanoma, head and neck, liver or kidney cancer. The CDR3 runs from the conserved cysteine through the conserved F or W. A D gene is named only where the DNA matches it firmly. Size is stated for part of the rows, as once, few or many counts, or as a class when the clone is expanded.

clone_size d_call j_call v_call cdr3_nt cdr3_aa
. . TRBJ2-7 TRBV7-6 TGTGCCAGCAGCTTAGGGGACTCCTACGAGCAGTACTTC CASSLGDSYEQYF
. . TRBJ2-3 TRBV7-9 TGTGCCAGCAGCTTAGCACCCAGTGGGGGGGCCAGGACGCAGTATTTT CASSLAPSGGARTQYF
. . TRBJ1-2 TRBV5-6 TGTGCCAGCAGCTCCTACAGGGCTAACTATGGCTACACCTTC CASSSYRANYGYTF
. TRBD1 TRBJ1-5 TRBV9 TGTGCCAGCAGCGTCGGGACAGGCAGTCAGCCCCAGCATTTT CASSVGTGSQPQHF
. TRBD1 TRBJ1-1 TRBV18 TGTGCCAGCTCACCGTCGGGGACAGGGAACACTGAAGCTTTCTTT CASSPSGTGNTEAFF
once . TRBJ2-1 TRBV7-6 TGTGCCAGCAGCTTAGGTCTGGCCTTGACAAATGAGCAGTTCTTC CASSLGLALTNEQFF
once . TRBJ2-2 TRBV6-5 TGTGCCAGCAGTTACGGAGGGGATGCCAACGGGGAGCTGTTTTTT CASSYGGDANGELFF
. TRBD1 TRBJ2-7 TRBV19 TGTGCCAGTAGTCCGGGGACAGGGGGTCTCTACGAGCAGTACTTC CASSPGTGGLYEQYF
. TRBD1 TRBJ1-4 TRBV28 TGTGCCAGCAGGGGACGGACAGGGTTTAATGAAAAACTGTTTTTT CASRGRTGFNEKLFF
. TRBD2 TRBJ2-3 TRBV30 TGTGCCTGGAGTCGGACTAGCGGGGTCACAGATACGCAGTATTTT CAWSRTSGVTDTQYF
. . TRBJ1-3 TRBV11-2 TGTGCCAGCAGCTTACCAACAGGGATCTTCTCTGGAAACACCATATATTTT CASSLPTGIFSGNTIYF
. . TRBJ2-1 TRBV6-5 TGTGCCAGCAGTTACGCCGCCGACTCCTACAATGAGCAGTTCTTC CASSYAADSYNEQFF
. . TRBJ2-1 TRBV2 TGTGCCAGCAGTGAAAGACTGAGCTCCTACAATGAGCAGTTCTTC CASSERLSSYNEQFF
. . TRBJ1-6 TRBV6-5 TGTGCCAGCAGTCCCGTTAATAATTCACCCCTCCACTTT CASSPVNNSPLHF
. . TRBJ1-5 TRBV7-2 TGTGCCAGCAGCCTACAAGATCAGCCCCAGCATTTT CASSLQDQPQHF
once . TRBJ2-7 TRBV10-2 TGCGCCAGCAGTGAGGTCGTTCTATCCAGCGTGGAGCAGTACTTC CASSEVVLSSVEQYF
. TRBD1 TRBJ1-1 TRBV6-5 TGTGCCAGCAGCCCTGGGACAGGGATATCCGAAGCTTTCTTT CASSPGTGISEAFF
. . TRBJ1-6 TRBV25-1 TGTGCCAGCAGTGATGTCAGTACCTATAATTCACCCCTCCACTTT CASSDVSTYNSPLHF
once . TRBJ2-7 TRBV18 TGTGCCAGCTCACCAGACGCGGTTTCCTACGAGCAGTACTTC CASSPDAVSYEQYF
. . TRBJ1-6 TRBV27 TGTGCCAGCAGTTTAGGGGGTAATTCACCCCTCCACTTT CASSLGGNSPLHF
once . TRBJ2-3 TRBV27 TGTGCCAGCACCGGGGCCATGTGGGAGGCAGATACGCAGTATTTT CASTGAMWEADTQYF
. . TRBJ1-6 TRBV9 TGTGCCAGCAGCGCCGGGTCCGACTCCTATAATTCACCCCTCCACTTT CASSAGSDSYNSPLHF
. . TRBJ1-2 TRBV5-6 TGTGCCACCACCAAGGACAGATCTAACTATGGCTACACCTTC CATTKDRSNYGYTF
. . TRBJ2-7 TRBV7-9 TGTGCCAGCAGCTTAGCACCGGGACTCAGATACGAGCAGTACTTC CASSLAPGLRYEQYF
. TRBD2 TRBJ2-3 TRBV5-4 TGTGCCAGCAGCTTGAATAGCGGGGGGATCACAGATACGCAGTATTTT CASSLNSGGITDTQYF
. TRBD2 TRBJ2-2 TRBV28 TGTGCCAGCTCCGTGACTAGCGGGCTTCTTAACACCGGGGAGCTGTTTTTT CASSVTSGLLNTGELFF
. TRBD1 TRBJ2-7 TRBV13 TGTGCCAGCAGCTTACAGGGGGCAGGGTACGAGCAGTACTTC CASSLQGAGYEQYF
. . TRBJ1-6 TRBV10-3 TGTGCCATCAGTGAGACCGGGGGTAGGGATTCACCCCTCCACTTT CAISETGGRDSPLHF
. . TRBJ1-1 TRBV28 TGTGCCAGCAGTTCCGCCCAGAGTAACACTGAAGCTTTCTTT CASSSAQSNTEAFF
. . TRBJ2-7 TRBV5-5 TGTGCCAGCAGCTTCTCCATAATGGCCTACGAGCAGTACTTC CASSFSIMAYEQYF
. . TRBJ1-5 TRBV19 TGTGCCAGTAGTTCCCTAAGATGGGGAGAACGATATAGCAATCAGCCCCAGCATTTT CASSSLRWGERYSNQPQHF
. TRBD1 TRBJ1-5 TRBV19 TGTGCCAGTAGTTGGGGACAGGGGGTCAATCAGCCCCAGCATTTT CASSWGQGVNQPQHF
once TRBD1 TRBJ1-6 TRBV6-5 TGTGCCAGCACAGACAGGGTCGGCTATAATTCACCCCTCCACTTT CASTDRVGYNSPLHF
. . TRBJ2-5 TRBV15 TGTGCCACCAGCCGGGGGGCCCGCCTTACGGAGACCCAGTACTTC CATSRGARLTETQYF
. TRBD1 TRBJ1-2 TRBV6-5 TGTGCCAGCTTTCACGGGGACAGGGAAGGCTACACCTTC CASFHGDREGYTF
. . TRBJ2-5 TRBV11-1 TGTGCCAGCAGCTTAGCGGGGGGTAGCCTCTTGTACCAAGAGACCCAGTACTTC CASSLAGGSLLYQETQYF
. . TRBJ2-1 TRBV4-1 TGCGCCAGCAGCCATTCGGGCCCTAGTGCCTACAATGAGCAGTTCTTC CASSHSGPSAYNEQFF
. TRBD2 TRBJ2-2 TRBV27 TGTGCCAGCAGTTTAGAGCGGGGGGGCGCCGGGGAGCTGTTTTTT CASSLERGGAGELFF
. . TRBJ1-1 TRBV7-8 TGTGCCAGCAGCTTAGGGGTAGGGGCCCTGAACACTGAAGCTTTCTTT CASSLGVGALNTEAFF
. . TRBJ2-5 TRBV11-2 TGTGCCAGCAGCTTAGGGGAGACCCAGTACTTC CASSLGETQYF
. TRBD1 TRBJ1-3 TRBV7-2 TGTGCCAGCAGCTCCAGGACAGGGGATTCTGGAAACACCATATATTTT CASSSRTGDSGNTIYF
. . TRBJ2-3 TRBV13 TGTGCCAGCAGCTTAGACCTAGATACGCAGTATTTT CASSLDLDTQYF